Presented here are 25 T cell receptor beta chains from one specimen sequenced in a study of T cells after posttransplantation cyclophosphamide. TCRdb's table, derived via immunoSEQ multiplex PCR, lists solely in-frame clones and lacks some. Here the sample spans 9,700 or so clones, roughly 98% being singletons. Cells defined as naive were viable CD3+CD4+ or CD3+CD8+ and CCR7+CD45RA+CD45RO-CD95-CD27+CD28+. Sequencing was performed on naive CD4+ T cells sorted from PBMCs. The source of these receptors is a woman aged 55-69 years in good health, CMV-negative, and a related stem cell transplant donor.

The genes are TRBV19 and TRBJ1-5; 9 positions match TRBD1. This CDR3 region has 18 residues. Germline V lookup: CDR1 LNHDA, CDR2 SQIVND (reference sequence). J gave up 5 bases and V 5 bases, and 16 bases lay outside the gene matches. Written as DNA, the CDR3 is TGTGCCAGTAGTGTCCCCGCGCCGGGACAGGGCCATCATCAGCCCCAGCATTTT. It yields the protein CASSVPAPGQGHHQPQHF.

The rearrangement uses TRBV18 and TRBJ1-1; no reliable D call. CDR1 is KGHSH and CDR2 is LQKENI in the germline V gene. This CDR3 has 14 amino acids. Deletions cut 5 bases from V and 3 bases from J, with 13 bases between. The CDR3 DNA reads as TGTGCCAGCTCAGCACAGATTACACACACTGAAGCTTTCTTT. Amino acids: CASSAQITHTEAFF.

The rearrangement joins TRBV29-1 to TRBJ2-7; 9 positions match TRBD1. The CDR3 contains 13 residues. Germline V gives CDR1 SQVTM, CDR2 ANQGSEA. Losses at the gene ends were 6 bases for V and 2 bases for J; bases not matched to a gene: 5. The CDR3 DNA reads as TGCAGCGTGCTACAGGGGGCCACCTACGAGCAGTACTTC. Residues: CSVLQGATYEQYF.

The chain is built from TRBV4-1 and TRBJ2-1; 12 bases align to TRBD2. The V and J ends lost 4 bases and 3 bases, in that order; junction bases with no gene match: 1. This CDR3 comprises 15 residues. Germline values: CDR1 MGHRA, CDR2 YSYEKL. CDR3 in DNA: TGCGCCAGCAGCCGGACTAGCGGGGACTACAATGAGCAGTTCTTC. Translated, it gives CASSRTSGDYNEQFF.

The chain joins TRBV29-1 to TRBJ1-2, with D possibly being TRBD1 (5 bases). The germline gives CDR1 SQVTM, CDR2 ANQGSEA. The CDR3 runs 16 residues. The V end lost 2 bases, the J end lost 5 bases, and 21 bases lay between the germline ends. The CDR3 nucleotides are TGCAGCGTTGAAATATTTCTGGGCAGCGCAGGGTATGGCTACACCTTC. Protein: CSVEIFLGSAGYGYTF.

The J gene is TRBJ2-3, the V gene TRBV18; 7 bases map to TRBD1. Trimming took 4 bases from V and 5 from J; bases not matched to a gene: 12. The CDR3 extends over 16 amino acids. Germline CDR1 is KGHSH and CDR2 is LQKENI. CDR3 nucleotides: TGTGCCAGCTCACGAGAGGGGGCGCAGGTAGGAGATACGCAGTATTTT. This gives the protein CASSREGAQVGDTQYF.

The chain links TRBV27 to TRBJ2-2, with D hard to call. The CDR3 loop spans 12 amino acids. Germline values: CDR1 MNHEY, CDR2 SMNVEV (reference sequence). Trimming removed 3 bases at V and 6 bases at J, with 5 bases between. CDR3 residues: CASSFLSGELFF. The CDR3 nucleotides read TGTGCCAGCAGTTTCCTTTCCGGGGAGCTGTTTTTT.

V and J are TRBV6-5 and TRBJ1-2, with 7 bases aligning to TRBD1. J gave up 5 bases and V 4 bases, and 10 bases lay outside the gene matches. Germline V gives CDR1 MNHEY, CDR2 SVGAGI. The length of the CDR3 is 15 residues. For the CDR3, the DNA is TGTGCCAGCAGTTTCAATAGGGACAGACAATATGGCTACACCTTC. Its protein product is CASSFNRDRQYGYTF.

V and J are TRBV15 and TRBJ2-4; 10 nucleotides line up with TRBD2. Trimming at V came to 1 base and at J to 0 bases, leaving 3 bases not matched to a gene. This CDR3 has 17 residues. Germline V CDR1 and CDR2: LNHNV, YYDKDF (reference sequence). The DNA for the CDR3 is TGTGCCACCAGCAGAGTAACTAGCGGGATAGCCAAAAACATTCAGTACTTC. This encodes CATSRVTSGIAKNIQYF. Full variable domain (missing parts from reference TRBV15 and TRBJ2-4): DAMVIQNPRYQVTQFGKPVTLSCSQTLNHNVMYWYQQKSSQAPKLLFHYYDKDFNNEADTPDNFQSRRPNTSFCFLDIRSPGLGDTAMYLCATSRVTSGIAKNIQYFGAGTRLSVL.

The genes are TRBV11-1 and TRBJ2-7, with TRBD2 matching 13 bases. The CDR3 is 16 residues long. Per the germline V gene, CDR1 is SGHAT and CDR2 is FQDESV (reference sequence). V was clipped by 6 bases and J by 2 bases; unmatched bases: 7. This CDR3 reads CASRDPGTSGTYEQYF. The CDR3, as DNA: TGTGCCAGCAGGGACCCCGGGACTAGCGGGACCTACGAGCAGTACTTC.

Here the CDR3 reads CASSPSGTSYNEQFF. The DNA for the CDR3 is TGTGCCAGCAGTCCTAGCGGGACGTCATACAATGAGCAGTTCTTC. This chain connects TRBV6-5 to TRBJ2-1; 9 bases match TRBD2. The CDR3 sequence is 15 residues long. The junction had 6 bases not matched to a gene; V was cut back by 5 bases and J by 4 bases. CDR1 MNHEY and CDR2 SVGAGI come from the germline V gene.

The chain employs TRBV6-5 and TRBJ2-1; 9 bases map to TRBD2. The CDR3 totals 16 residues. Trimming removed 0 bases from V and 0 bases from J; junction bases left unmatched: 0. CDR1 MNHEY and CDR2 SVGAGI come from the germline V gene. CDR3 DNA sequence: TGTGCCAGCAGTTACTCTAGCGGGGGCTCCTACAATGAGCAGTTCTTC. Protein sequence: CASSYSSGGSYNEQFF.

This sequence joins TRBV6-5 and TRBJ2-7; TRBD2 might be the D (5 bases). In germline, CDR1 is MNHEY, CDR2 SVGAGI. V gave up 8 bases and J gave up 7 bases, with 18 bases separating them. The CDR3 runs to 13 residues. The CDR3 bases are TGTGCCAGCTCCCCAAGCGGAGTGGAGGAGCAGTACTTC. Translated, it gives CASSPSGVEEQYF.

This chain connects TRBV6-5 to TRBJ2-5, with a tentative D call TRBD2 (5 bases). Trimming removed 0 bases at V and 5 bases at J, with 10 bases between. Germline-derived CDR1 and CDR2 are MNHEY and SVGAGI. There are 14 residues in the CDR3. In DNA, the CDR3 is TGTGCCAGCAGTTACTCGAGGGTCCGGGAGACCCAGTACTTC. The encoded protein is CASSYSRVRETQYF.

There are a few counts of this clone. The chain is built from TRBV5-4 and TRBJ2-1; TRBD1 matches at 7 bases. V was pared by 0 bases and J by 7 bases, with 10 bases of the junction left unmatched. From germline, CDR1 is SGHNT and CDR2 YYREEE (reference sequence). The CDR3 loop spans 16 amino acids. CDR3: CASSLGHRTGQNEQFF. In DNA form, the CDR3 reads TGTGCCAGCAGCTTGGGCCATCGGACAGGACAAAATGAGCAGTTCTTC. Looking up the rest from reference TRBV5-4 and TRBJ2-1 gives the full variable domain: ETGVTQSPTHLIKTRGQQVTLRCSSQSGHNTVSWYQQALGQGPQFIFQYYREEENGRGNFPPRFSGLQFPNYSSELNVNALELDDSALYLCASSLGHRTGQNEQFFGPGTRLTVL.

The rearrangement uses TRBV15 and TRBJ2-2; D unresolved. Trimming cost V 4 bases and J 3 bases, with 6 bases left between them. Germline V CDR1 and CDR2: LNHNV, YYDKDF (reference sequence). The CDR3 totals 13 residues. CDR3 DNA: TGTGCCACCAGCATCACGGACACCGGGGAGCTGTTTTTT. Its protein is CATSITDTGELFF.

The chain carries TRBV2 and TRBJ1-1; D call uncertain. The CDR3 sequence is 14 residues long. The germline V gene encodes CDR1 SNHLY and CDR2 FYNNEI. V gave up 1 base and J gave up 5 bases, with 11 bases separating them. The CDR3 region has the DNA TGTGCCAGCAGTGAAGGGTTTACGGGAACTGAAGCTTTCTTT. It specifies CASSEGFTGTEAFF.

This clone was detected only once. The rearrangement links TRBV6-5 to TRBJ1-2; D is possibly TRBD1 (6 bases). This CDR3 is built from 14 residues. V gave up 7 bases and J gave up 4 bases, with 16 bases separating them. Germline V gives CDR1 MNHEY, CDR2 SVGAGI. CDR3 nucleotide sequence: TGTGCCAGCACCACGGGCAGGGGAGCCTATGGCTACACCTTC. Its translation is CASTTGRGAYGYTF.

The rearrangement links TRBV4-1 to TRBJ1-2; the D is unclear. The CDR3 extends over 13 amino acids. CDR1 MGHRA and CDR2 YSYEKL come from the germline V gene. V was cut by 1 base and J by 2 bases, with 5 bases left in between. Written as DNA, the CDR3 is TGCGCCAGCAGCCAAGTACAGAACTATGGCTACACCTTC. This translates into CASSQVQNYGYTF.

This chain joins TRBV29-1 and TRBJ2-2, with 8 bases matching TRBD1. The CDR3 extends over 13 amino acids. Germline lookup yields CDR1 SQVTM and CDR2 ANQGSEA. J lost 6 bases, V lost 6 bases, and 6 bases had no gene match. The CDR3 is CSVAPQGAGELFF. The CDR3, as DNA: TGCAGCGTCGCGCCACAGGGGGCCGGGGAGCTGTTTTTT.

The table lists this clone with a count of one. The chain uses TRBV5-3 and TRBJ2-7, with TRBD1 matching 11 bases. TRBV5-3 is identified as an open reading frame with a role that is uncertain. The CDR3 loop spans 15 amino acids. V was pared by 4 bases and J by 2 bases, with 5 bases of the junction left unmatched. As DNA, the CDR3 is TGTGCCAGAAGCACCGGGGACAGGGGGACCTACGAGCAGTACTTC. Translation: CARSTGDRGTYEQYF.

The CDR3 reads CASSLIRLAGGDTGELFF. In DNA form, the CDR3 reads TGTGCCAGCAGCTTGATTCGACTAGCGGGAGGGGACACCGGGGAGCTGTTTTTT. The chain couples TRBV7-2 to TRBJ2-2, with 14 bases fitting TRBD2. V was pared by 3 bases and J by 3 bases, with 6 bases of the junction left unmatched. CDR3 length: 18 residues. Germline assignment: CDR1 SGHTA and CDR2 FQGNSA.

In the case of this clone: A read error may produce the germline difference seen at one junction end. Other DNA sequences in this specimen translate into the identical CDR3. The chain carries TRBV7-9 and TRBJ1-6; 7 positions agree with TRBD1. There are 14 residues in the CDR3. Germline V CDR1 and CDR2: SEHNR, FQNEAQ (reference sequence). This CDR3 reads CASKEGQYNSPLHF. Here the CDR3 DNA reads TGTGCCAGCAAGGAGGGACAGTATAATTCCCCCCTCCACTTT.

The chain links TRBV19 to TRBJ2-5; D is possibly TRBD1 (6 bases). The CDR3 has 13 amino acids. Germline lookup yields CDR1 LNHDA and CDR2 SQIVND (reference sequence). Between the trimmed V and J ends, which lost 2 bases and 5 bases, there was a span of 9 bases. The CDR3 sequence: CASSITGSETQYF. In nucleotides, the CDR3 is TGTGCCAGTAGTATAACAGGGTCCGAGACCCAGTACTTC.

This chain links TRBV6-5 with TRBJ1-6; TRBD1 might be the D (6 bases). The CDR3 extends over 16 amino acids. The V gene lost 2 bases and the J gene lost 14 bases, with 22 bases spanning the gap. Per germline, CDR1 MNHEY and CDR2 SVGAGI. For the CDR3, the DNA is TGTGCCAGCAGTTACACCAATACAGGGAAGACTTTAGCCCTCCACTTT. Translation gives CASSYTNTGKTLALHF.